This record concerns one T cell receptor beta chain sequence. Its antigen is unknown. Per-base qualities were not stored, and no clone one base away is much larger. The time point label for this specimen denotes: baseline before first vaccination. Vaccinee samples were obtained from the UK trials COV001 and COV002, which included a single-blind randomized controlled phase 2/3 trial of AZD1222 (ChAdOx1 nCoV-19) in healthy adults. Trial participant PBMC samples were collected at day 0 and day 28 after the second dose for TCRbeta chain sequencing. These data belong to a study of T cell responses to AZD1222 COVID-19 vaccine (dated by TCRdb to the early 2020s). Broadly, across the study: Because spike-specific TCR depth and breadth did not differ between the two schedules, AZD1222 recipients who got a second dose at roughly 4 weeks were pooled with those who got a second dose at roughly 12 weeks. TCR sequencing covered over 230 trial participants: 207 given two doses of AZD1222 and 26 given two doses of MenACWY control vaccine. Trial participants were enrolled into age subgroups of 18-55, 56-69 and 70-plus years, which contained 148, 28 and 57 TCR-sequenced participants, respectively.

Here is what the overall study found, with its caveats: Epitopes outside the regions mutated in the B.1.351 and B.1.1.7 variants were reportedly recognized by nearly half of the unique spike-specific TCRs. Participants were mostly white British, with more females than males. The authors suggested clonal diversity may have been underestimated. Conclusions about previously exposed vaccinees were limited because only six AZD1222 recipients were SARS-CoV-2 seropositive at baseline. In the small 56-69-year group, the increase in depth fell short of significance, most likely because of low power. Because no day 14 peak-response samples were available, the repertoires could be characterized only after the peak T cell response. CD4 TCRs associated with the vaccine covered the entire spike protein, and the dominant responses were in regions 160-218 and 743-854. After two AZD1222 doses, spike-specific TCR breadth and depth were significantly higher than at day 0 and than in MenACWY recipients.

The CDR3 regions of human TCRbeta chains were analyzed by immunosequencing. Per the source publication's procedure: Repertoire TCRs were matched against a reference library of SARS-CoV-2-specific TCRs generated with the MIRA antigen-specificity platform. Breadth was defined as the fraction of unique TCRs that were SARS-CoV-2-associated, and depth was defined as the fraction of total T cells that were SARS-CoV-2-associated. Using the MIRA data, each spike-specific TCR was mapped to the spike region that the TCR reacts to and placed in a CD4 or CD8 class. Log10-transformed breadth and depth values were compared by one-way ANOVA with Sidak's multiple comparisons tests. Drawn from immuneACCESS, this table holds only the in-frame rearrangements with V and J called that TCRdb kept. Clones are partly lost; checked studies trace under half to an unresolved V gene and leave the rest unexplained. Clonal size and the V and J genes are those of that table, whereas D and trimming came from the DNA. For this sample there are roughly 150,000 clones; just over 90% appear just once. The ten most abundant clones make up over 1.5% of the sample.

This clonotype was obtained from an adult in good health. This material consisted of peripheral blood, taken on day 0 of AZD1222 vaccination.

The nucleotides read TGTGCCAGTAGTATAGGGGGAGGAGGCACTGAAGCTTTCTTT. Its translation is CASSIGGGGTEAFF. The rearranged chain carries TRBV19 and TRBJ1-1, with no D gene named confidently. Deletion took 1 base off V and 4 bases off J, with a span of 10 bases between the germline ends. Taken from the germline V gene (reference sequence), the CDR1 and CDR2 loops are LNHDA and SQIVND. The CDR3, from cysteine to phenylalanine, totals 14 residues. The DNA shown is the 42-base CDR3, in frame from base 1. The variable domain in full, with residues beyond the CDR3 obtained from the reference TRBV19 and TRBJ1-1 genes, is DGGITQSPKYLFRKEGQNVTLSCEQNLNHDAMYWYRQDPGQGLRLIYYSQIVNDFQKGDIAEGYSVSREKKESFPLTVTSAQKNPTAFYLCASSIGGGGTEAFFGQGTRLTVV.